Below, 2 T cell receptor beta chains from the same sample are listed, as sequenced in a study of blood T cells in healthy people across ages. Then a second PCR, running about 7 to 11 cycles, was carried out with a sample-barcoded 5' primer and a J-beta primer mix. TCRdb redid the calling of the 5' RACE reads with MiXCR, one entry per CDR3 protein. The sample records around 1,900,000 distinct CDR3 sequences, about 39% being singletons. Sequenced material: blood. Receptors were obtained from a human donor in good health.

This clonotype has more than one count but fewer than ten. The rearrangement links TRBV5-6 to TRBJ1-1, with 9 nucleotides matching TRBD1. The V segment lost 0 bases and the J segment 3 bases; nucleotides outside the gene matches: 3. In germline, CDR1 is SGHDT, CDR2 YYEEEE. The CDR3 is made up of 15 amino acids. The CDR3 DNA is TGTGCCAGCAGCTTGGGACAGGGGGTGCACACTGAAGCTTTCTTT. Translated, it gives CASSLGQGVHTEAFF.

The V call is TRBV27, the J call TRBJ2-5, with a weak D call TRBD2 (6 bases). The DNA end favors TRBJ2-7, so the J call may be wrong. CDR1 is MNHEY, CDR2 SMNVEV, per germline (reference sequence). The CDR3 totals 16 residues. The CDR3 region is CASSLGWGVGSYEQYF. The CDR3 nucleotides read TGTGCCAGCAGTTTAGGTTGGGGGGTGGGTTCTTACGAGCAGTACTTC.